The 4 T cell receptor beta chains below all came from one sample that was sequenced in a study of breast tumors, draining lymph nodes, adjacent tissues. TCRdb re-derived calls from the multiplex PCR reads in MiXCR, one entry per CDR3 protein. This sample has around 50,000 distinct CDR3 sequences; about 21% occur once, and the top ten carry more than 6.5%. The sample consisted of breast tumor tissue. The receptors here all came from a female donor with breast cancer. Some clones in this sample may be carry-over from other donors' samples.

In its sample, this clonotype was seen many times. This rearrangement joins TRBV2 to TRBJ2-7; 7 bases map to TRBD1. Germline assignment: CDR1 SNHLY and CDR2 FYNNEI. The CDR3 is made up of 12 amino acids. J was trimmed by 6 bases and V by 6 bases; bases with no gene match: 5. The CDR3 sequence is CASSTQGREQYF. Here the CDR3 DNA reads TGTGCCAGCAGCACACAGGGGCGCGAGCAGTACTTC.

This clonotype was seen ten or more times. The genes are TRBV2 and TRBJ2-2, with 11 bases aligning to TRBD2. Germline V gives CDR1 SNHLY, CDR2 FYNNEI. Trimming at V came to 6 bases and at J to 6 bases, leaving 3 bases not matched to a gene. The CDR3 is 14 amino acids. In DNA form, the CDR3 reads TGTGCCAGCAGGTTACTAGCGGGGGCCGGGGAGCTGTTTTTT. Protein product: CASRLLAGAGELFF. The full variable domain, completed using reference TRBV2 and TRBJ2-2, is EPEVTQTPSHQVTQMGQEVILRCVPISNHLYFYWYRQILGQKVEFLVSFYNNEISEKSEIFDDQFSVERPDGSNFTLKIRSTKLEDSAMYFCASRLLAGAGELFFGEGSRLTVL.

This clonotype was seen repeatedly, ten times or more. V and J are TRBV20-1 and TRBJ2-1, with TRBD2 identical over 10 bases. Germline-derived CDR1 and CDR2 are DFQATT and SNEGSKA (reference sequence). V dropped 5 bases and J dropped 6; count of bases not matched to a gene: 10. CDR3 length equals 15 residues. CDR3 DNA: TGCAGTGCTCAGGCGCCAGCGGGGGGGGGCAATGAGCAGTTCTTC. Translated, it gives CSAQAPAGGGNEQFF.

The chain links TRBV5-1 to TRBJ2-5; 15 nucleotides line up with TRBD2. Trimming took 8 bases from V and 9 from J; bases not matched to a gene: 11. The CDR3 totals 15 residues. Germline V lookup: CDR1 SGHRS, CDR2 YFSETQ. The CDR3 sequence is CASRTSGRAEEAQYF. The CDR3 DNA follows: TGCGCCAGTAGGACTAGCGGGAGGGCCGAGGAGGCCCAGTACTTC.